This passage covers 15 T cell receptor beta chains from one sample sequenced in a study of Ad26.COV2.S vaccination and SARS-CoV-2 variants. Data came from immunoSEQ multiplex PCR; TCRdb stores just in-frame clones and leaves some out. The table has about 460,000 clones, 89% seen once. Treatment given: 19 received Ad26.COV2.S at low or high dose, single or two shots; about 5 received placebo; per-sample allocation not given. Specimens were obtained on day 63 following the first vaccine or placebo injection. The specimen comprised peripheral blood, sampled in a trial of Ad26.COV2.S vaccine versus placebo. The receptors here all came from a person aged 18 to 59 who received the Ad26.COV2.S COVID-19 vaccine or a placebo.

This chain joins TRBV7-2 and TRBJ2-3, with 11 bases aligning to TRBD2. Germline V gene sequence: CDR1 SGHTA, CDR2 FQGNSA. There are 16 residues in the CDR3. The junction had 4 bases not matched to a gene; V was cut back by 3 bases and J by 2 bases. The CDR3 nucleotides read TGTGCCAGCAGCTTGACTAGCGGGAAAAACACAGATACGCAGTATTTT. Translated, it gives CASSLTSGKNTDTQYF.

V gene TRBV28 combines with J gene TRBJ2-1; 9 nucleotides line up with TRBD2. CDR1 is MDHEN and CDR2 is SYDVKM in the germline V gene. This CDR3 is built from 16 residues. Trimming at V came to 1 base and at J to 4 bases, leaving 5 bases not matched to a gene. The CDR3, as DNA: TGTGCCAGCAGTTTATTGGGACTAGCCGCTTACAATGAGCAGTTCTTC. It encodes CASSLLGLAAYNEQFF.

The chain employs TRBV7-2 and TRBJ2-2; D unclear. Looked up from germline, CDR1 is SGHTA and CDR2 is FQGNSA. There are 15 residues in the CDR3. With 6 bases removed from V and 2 bases from J, the gap between germline ends came to 13 bases. Here the CDR3 DNA reads TGTGCCAGCAGTTCCAGGTCAGCCAACACCGGGGAGCTGTTTTTT. It encodes CASSSRSANTGELFF.

This clone was observed at least ten times. The rearrangement joins TRBV4-2 to TRBJ2-1; 10 bases align to TRBD1. Trimming at V came to 0 bases and at J to 7 bases, leaving 6 bases not matched to a gene. CDR3 length: 16 amino acids. Germline-derived CDR1 and CDR2 are LGHNA and YNFKEQ. CDR3 in DNA: TGTGCCAGCAGCCAAGATGGCGGACAGGGGGGAAATGAGCAGTTCTTC. As protein: CASSQDGGQGGNEQFF.

V gene TRBV28 combines with J gene TRBJ2-5; D may be TRBD2 (5 bases). There are 13 residues in the CDR3. V was trimmed by 6 bases and J by 4 bases, leaving 12 bases between them. Per the germline V gene, CDR1 is MDHEN and CDR2 is SYDVKM. This chain's CDR3 is CASRTLGVETQYF. CDR3 DNA sequence: TGTGCCAGCAGGACCCTCGGGGTAGAGACCCAGTACTTC.

This clone occurred once. This chain joins TRBV18 and TRBJ2-1; D may be TRBD1 (5 bases). Trimming took off 3 bases at V and 4 bases at J, with 19 bases between the two ends. The germline V gene has CDR1 KGHSH and CDR2 LQKENI. The CDR3 has 17 residues. The CDR3 here is CASSPLDTSVTYNEQFF. The CDR3, as DNA: TGTGCCAGCTCACCGCTGGACACCTCGGTAACATACAATGAGCAGTTCTTC.

The rearrangement joins TRBV6-5 to TRBJ2-1; 10 bases fit TRBD2. CDR3 length equals 14 residues. V gave up 6 bases and J gave up 6 bases; unmatched junction bases: 5. The germline V gene encodes CDR1 MNHEY and CDR2 SVGAGI. The CDR3 region is CASRGLAKFNEQFF. CDR3 DNA sequence: TGTGCCAGCAGGGGACTAGCGAAATTCAATGAGCAGTTCTTC.

The chain is built from TRBV29-1 and TRBJ2-2; the D is unclear. The CDR3 covers 14 residues. In germline, CDR1 is SQVTM, CDR2 ANQGSEA. V lost 2 bases to trimming and J lost 9 bases, with 16 bases between them. The CDR3 protein is CSVENPDGHRELFF. The CDR3 DNA is TGCAGCGTTGAAAATCCGGACGGGCACCGGGAGCTGTTTTTT.

This chain joins TRBV5-1 and TRBJ1-4; 7 bases fit TRBD1. Germline V gene data show CDR1 as SGHRS and CDR2 as YFSETQ. This CDR3 region has 12 residues. The V segment lost 3 bases and the J segment 8 bases; nucleotides outside the gene matches: 1. CDR3 sequence: CASSWTGEKLFF. In nucleotides, the CDR3 is TGCGCCAGCAGCTGGACAGGAGAAAAACTGTTTTTT.

Comment on this clone: The junction and the germline gene differ at one end; a read error may be behind it. This chain connects TRBV6-1 to TRBJ2-7, with D perhaps matching TRBD2 (7 bases). Germline V gives CDR1 MNHNS, CDR2 SASEGT. CDR3 length: 15 residues. The CDR3 coding sequence is TGTGCCAGCAGCGAAGGGGGAGGGCCCTCGGACGAGCAGTACTTC. This encodes CASSEGGGPSDEQYF.

The chain recombines TRBV2 with TRBJ2-1; a possible D gene is TRBD1 (5 bases). The V gene's germline CDR1 is SNHLY and CDR2 FYNNEI. V lost 7 bases and J 4 bases, leaving 11 bases between the germline ends. The CDR3 is made up of 13 amino acids. The CDR3 loop reads CASIWGLYNEQFF. The CDR3 nucleotides are TGTGCCAGCATTTGGGGCTTGTACAATGAGCAGTTCTTC.

This clone has just a few counts. The chain uses TRBV3-1 (or the pseudogene TRBV3-2) and TRBJ1-2; 8 nucleotides match TRBD1. Germline CDR1 reads LGHDT; CDR2 reads YNNKEL (reference sequence). This CDR3 is built from 16 residues. J lost 8 bases, V lost 3 bases, and 14 bases had no gene match. Written as DNA, the CDR3 is TGTGCCAGCAGCCATCTGGACAGGGAGACCCGGGGCGGCTACACCTTC. Amino acids: CASSHLDRETRGGYTF.

This clone was recorded a few times. This rearrangement joins TRBV4-3 to TRBJ1-2, with D uncertain. Germline V lookup: CDR1 LGHNA, CDR2 YSLEER. The ends were cut back, 1 base at V and 1 base at J, with 7 bases in the middle. The CDR3 is 14 residues long. CDR3: CASSQGIFNYGYTF. CDR3 in DNA: TGCGCCAGCAGCCAAGGGATCTTTAACTATGGCTACACCTTC.

Only a few counts were recorded for this clone. The J gene is TRBJ1-5, the V gene TRBV4-3, with 9 bases lining up with TRBD1. Germline-derived CDR1 and CDR2 are LGHNA and YSLEER. After removal of 0 bases from V and 4 bases from J, the junction contained 7 bases not matched to a gene. CDR3 length: 17 residues. DNA of the CDR3: TGCGCCAGCAGCCAAGAAAGGGACAGGGAGGGGAATCAGCCCCAGCATTTT. Its translation is CASSQERDREGNQPQHF.

The chain joins TRBV5-1 to TRBJ2-7, with a tentative D call TRBD2 (7 bases). Per germline, CDR1 SGHRS and CDR2 YFSETQ. Trimming took off 4 bases at V and 6 bases at J, with 17 bases between the two ends. The CDR3 runs to 14 residues. CDR3 sequence reads: CASSPWGGLGEQYF. Written as DNA, the CDR3 is TGCGCCAGCAGCCCCTGGGGGGGGCTGGGCGAGCAGTACTTC. The variable domain in full, with the rest retrieved from reference TRBV5-1 and TRBJ2-7, is KAGVTQTPRYLIKTRGQQVTLSCSPISGHRSVSWYQQTPGQGLQFLFEYFSETQRNKGNFPGRFSGRQFSNSRSEMNVSTLELGDSALYLCASSPWGGLGEQYFGPGTRLTVT.